This T cell receptor (beta chain) comes out of a study of blood T cell repertoires in COVID-19. The recovered donors of Cohort 3 showed two negative PCRs, clearance, or symptom resolution. TCRdb's table, derived via immunoSEQ multiplex PCR, lists solely in-frame clones and lacks some. The data show over 350,000 clones, 88% seen once. Sequencing was performed on PBMCs or T cells enriched from blood (not recorded which). This TCR was sampled from a woman between 18 and 30 years old who had recovered from COVID-19.

The CDR3 sequence: CASSPGPTYEQYF. CDR3 coding DNA: TGTGCCAGCTCACCTGGGCCGACCTACGAGCAGTACTTC. The chain carries TRBV18 and TRBJ2-7, with D unresolved. Trimming stripped 3 bases from V and 2 bases from J, with 8 bases between. Germline CDR1 reads KGHSH; CDR2 reads LQKENI. The CDR3 runs 13 residues.